The 10 T cell receptor beta chains below were found in one sample sequenced in a study of blood T cell repertoires in COVID-19. Clones were sequenced by immunoSEQ multiplex PCR, and TCRdb holds only the in-frame ones, with some missing. The sample has about 500,000 clones, around 90% seen once; the top ten hold 7.8%. Sequencing was performed on peripheral blood. These receptors were obtained from a woman between 50 and 59 years old with COVID-19, enrolled during active disease.

Comments on this clone: The same CDR3 also results from other DNA sequences found in this sample. V usage is TRBV5-1 and J usage is TRBJ2-2; no definite D call. CDR3 length: 13 residues. In germline, CDR1 is SGHRS, CDR2 YFSETQ. Trimming left V 0 bases short and J 8 bases short, with 8 bases between. Here the CDR3 DNA reads TGCGCCAGCAGCTTGGGGGCCCCAGGGGAGCTGTTTTTT. Translated: CASSLGAPGELFF.

The gene calls are TRBV29-1 and TRBJ2-3; 11 bases line up with TRBD1. In germline, CDR1 is SQVTM, CDR2 ANQGSEA. V trimming: 4 bases; J trimming: 4 bases; junction bases outside the gene matches: 4. The CDR3 is 14 residues long. The CDR3 region is CSVGDRGKADTQYF. In DNA form, the CDR3 reads TGCAGCGTTGGGGACAGGGGGAAGGCAGATACGCAGTATTTT.

The chain joins TRBV27 to TRBJ1-5, with D unclear. V lost 5 bases, J lost 0 bases, and 11 bases lay in between. This CDR3 is built from 15 residues. Germline V gene sequence: CDR1 MNHEY, CDR2 SMNVEV (reference sequence). The CDR3 spells CASSPRLGSNQPQHF. The DNA for the CDR3 is TGTGCCAGCAGTCCCAGGTTAGGTAGCAATCAGCCCCAGCATTTT.

The V call is TRBV24-1, the J call TRBJ1-5; no definite D call. The germline V and J ends were trimmed by 4 bases and 2 bases, with 14 bases remaining between them. Per germline, CDR1 KGHDR and CDR2 SFDVKD. There are 16 residues in the CDR3. Here the CDR3 reads CATSDPDGFGNQPQHF. DNA of the CDR3: TGTGCCACCAGTGACCCTGACGGGTTCGGCAATCAGCCCCAGCATTTT.

This sequence joins TRBV19 and TRBJ1-1; D possibly corresponds to TRBD1 (6 bases). The V end was cut by 4 bases, the J end by 7 bases, with 13 bases between. The CDR3 runs 13 residues. Germline V gene sequence: CDR1 LNHDA, CDR2 SQIVND (reference sequence). The DNA of the CDR3 is TGTGCCAGTAGTACCCAAAGACAGGATGAAGCTTTCTTT. Protein product: CASSTQRQDEAFF.

A note on this clone: At one end, the junction sequence differs from germline, possibly due to a read error. V and J are TRBV2 and TRBJ1-6; 7 nucleotides align to TRBD1. CDR1 is SNHLY, CDR2 FYNNEI, per germline. The CDR3 sequence is 14 residues long. The CDR3 here is CASSDGWVGTARSF. The DNA of the CDR3 is TGTGCCAGCAGCGACGGGTGGGTTGGGACAGCGCGATCCTTT.

The chain is built from TRBV3-1 (or the pseudogene TRBV3-2) and TRBJ1-2; maybe TRBD1 (5 bases). The CDR3 consists of 16 residues. Germline V lookup: CDR1 LGHDT, CDR2 YNNKEL (reference sequence). V was clipped by 4 bases and J by 4 bases, with 19 bases between them. CDR3 loop: CASSPQGGPPRYGYTF. The CDR3, as DNA: TGTGCCAGCAGCCCCCAGGGTGGCCCGCCGCGCTATGGCTACACCTTC.

The rearrangement joins TRBV11-2 to TRBJ2-3; 12 bases fit TRBD2. This CDR3 comprises 17 residues. Looked up from germline, CDR1 is SGHAT and CDR2 is FQNNGV. J gave up 1 base and V 3 bases, and 5 bases lay outside the gene matches. The CDR3 here is CASSFLLAGGGTDTQYF. In DNA form, the CDR3 reads TGTGCCAGCAGCTTCCTACTAGCGGGGGGAGGCACAGATACGCAGTATTTT.

The V call is TRBV9, the J call TRBJ1-1; D perhaps matches TRBD1 (5 bases). CDR1 SGDLS and CDR2 YYNGEE come from the germline V gene. The CDR3 consists of 14 residues. Trimming cost V 0 bases and J 7 bases, with 13 bases left between them. The CDR3 loop is CASSVGLDRDEAFF. Written as DNA, the CDR3 is TGTGCCAGCAGCGTAGGTTTAGACAGAGATGAAGCTTTCTTT.

J is TRBJ1-4 and V is TRBV5-1; a possible D gene is TRBD1 (5 bases). Germline values: CDR1 SGHRS, CDR2 YFSETQ. This CDR3 contains 16 residues. Trimming took off 0 bases at V and 8 bases at J, with 17 bases between the two ends. The CDR3 spells CASSLASGAGREKLFF. CDR3 in DNA: TGCGCCAGCAGCTTGGCCTCGGGAGCAGGGAGGGAAAAACTGTTTTTT. Supplemented by reference TRBV5-1 and TRBJ1-4, the full variable domain reads KAGVTQTPRYLIKTRGQQVTLSCSPISGHRSVSWYQQTPGQGLQFLFEYFSETQRNKGNFPGRFSGRQFSNSRSEMNVSTLELGDSALYLCASSLASGAGREKLFFGSGTQLSVL.